This T cell receptor beta chain derives from a study of blood T cell repertoires in COVID-19. On the study more broadly: Acute and convalescent COVID-19 specimens originated in the United States, Italy and Spain. Sample material is recorded as cDNA or gDNA derived from T cells, B-cell-depleted T cells, or PBMCs.

In the original workflow: Reference gene primer amplification gave nucleated cell count estimates. This table comes from immunoSEQ multiplex PCR, and its TCRdb copy is limited to in-frame clones, with some not included. V, J and clone size reflect that table, while D and trimming were determined from the DNA. The sample holds 50,000 to 65,000 clones, around four fifths seen once. Germline CDR1 reads SGHNT; CDR2 reads YYREEE (reference sequence). The CDR3 has 13 amino acids. V gave up 4 bases and J gave up 6 bases; unmatched junction bases: 3. This sequence joins TRBV5-4 and TRBJ1-5; TRBD1 agrees at 8 bases. Sequenced material: peripheral blood. This sequence originates from a man between 65 and 85 years old with acute or convalescent COVID-19. CDR3 amino acids: CASSPGTGQPQHF. The CDR3 DNA sequence: TGTGCCAGCAGCCCAGGGACAGGTCAGCCCCAGCATTTT.